Listed below are T cell receptor beta chains from one sample, sequenced in a study of T cell responses to AZD1222 COVID-19 vaccine. The protocol was immunoSEQ multiplex PCR, while the TCRdb copy is restricted to in-frame clones and leaves out a portion. The sample comprises about 130,000 clones, around nine tenths of which are singletons, and 1.5% to 2% rests with the top ten. The sample consisted of peripheral blood, taken on day 0 of AZD1222 vaccination. These receptors originate from an adult in good health. Each CDR3 is given with its conserved first and last residue. A D gene is named only where the DNA matches it firmly. The size of a clone is reported for some rows only, either as once, few or many, or as a class for expanded clones.

d_call	clone_size	cdr3_length	v_call	j_call	cdr3_nt	cdr3_aa
TRBD2	-	19	TRBV28	TRBJ2-3	TGTGCCAGCAGTTTGACAGGGCCTAGCGGGAGATGGGGCACAGATACGCAGTATTTT	CASSLTGPSGRWGTDTQYF
-	-	12	TRBV2	TRBJ2-7	TGTGCCAGCAAAGCGAGCGGTTACGAGCAGTACTTC	CASKASGYEQYF
TRBD1	-	15	TRBV5-6	TRBJ2-7	TGTGCCAGCAGCTTGGTTGGCAGGGGGCCGCAAGAGCAGTACTTC	CASSLVGRGPQEQYF
-	few	14	TRBV4-1	TRBJ2-2	TGCGCCAGCAGCTCCCAGGGGGGGACCGGGGAGCTGTTTTTT	CASSSQGGTGELFF
-	-	17	TRBV4-3	TRBJ1-5	TGCGCCAGCAGCCAAGAGGTTTGGGGCCATAGCAATCAGCCCCAGCATTTT	CASSQEVWGHSNQPQHF
-	-	14	TRBV3-1/TRBV3-2	TRBJ1-2	TGTGCCAGCAGCCAAGATCCGGCAAACTATGGCTACACCTTC	CASSQDPANYGYTF
-	-	15	TRBV4-3	TRBJ2-5	TGCGCCAGCAGCCAGTCCAGTTTAGGCCAAGAGACCCAGTACTTC	CASSQSSLGQETQYF
TRBD2	-	16	TRBV7-8	TRBJ2-3	TGTGCCAGCAGCCCCCAAGCGGGGGCCGCCGTAGATACGCAGTATTTT	CASSPQAGAAVDTQYF
TRBD2	-	17	TRBV28	TRBJ2-3	TGTGCCAGCAGCCCGGGAGCCGGGACTAGTGAGCCAGATACGCAGTATTTT	CASSPGAGTSEPDTQYF
-	once	12	TRBV29-1	TRBJ2-1	TGCAGCGTTGACATCAAGAGGGGGGAGCAGTTCTTC	CSVDIKRGEQFF
-	-	15	TRBV9	TRBJ2-5	TGTGCCAGCAGCGTAGGAAGGGACGGGCTTAAGACCCAGTACTTC	CASSVGRDGLKTQYF
-	-	13	TRBV27	TRBJ2-2	TGTGCCAGCAGTTTAAGGGGCGGCGGGGAGCTGTTTTTT	CASSLRGGGELFF
-	-	15	TRBV11-2	TRBJ1-6	TGTGCCAGCAGCGACCGGGCGCTAAAGGATTCACCCCTCCACTTT	CASSDRALKDSPLHF
-	-	13	TRBV6-4	TRBJ2-5	TGTGCCAGCAGCAGGGGATTCCAAGAGACCCAGTACTTC	CASSRGFQETQYF
-	-	15	TRBV7-2	TRBJ1-6	TGTGCCAGCACCCTAGTCGCAGATCAGTACTCACCCCTCCACTTT	CASTLVADQYSPLHF
-	-	14	TRBV5-1	TRBJ1-2	TGCGCCAGCAGCCAGACCTCCAGTCTGGGTGGCTACACCTTC	CASSQTSSLGGYTF
-	-	15	TRBV4-2	TRBJ2-1	TGTGCCAGCAGCCAAGATCAGGTCGGGACCAATGAGCAGTTCTTC	CASSQDQVGTNEQFF
-	-	14	TRBV14	TRBJ2-3	TGTGCCAGCAGCGACGGACTACCGCCAGATACGCAGTATTTT	CASSDGLPPDTQYF
-	-	15	TRBV9	TRBJ1-1	TGTGCCAGCAGCGTAAGCCCCGGGGGTGCCACTGAAGCTTTCTTT	CASSVSPGGATEAFF
-	-	15	TRBV19	TRBJ1-1	TGTGCCAGTACTCCCGTCGGGGCTATGAACACTGAAGCTTTCTTT	CASTPVGAMNTEAFF
-	-	13	TRBV7-2	TRBJ1-2	TGTGCCAGCAGCTTAGGGGCGGGATATGGCTACACCTTC	CASSLGAGYGYTF
TRBD1	-	16	TRBV15	TRBJ2-7	TGTGCCACCAGCAGAGGGGGACAGGGCGGGATCTACGAGCAGTACTTC	CATSRGGQGGIYEQYF
-	-	16	TRBV4-3	TRBJ1-2	TGCGCCAGCAGCCAAGATCGGTCGGCGCGATCCTATGGCTACACCTTC	CASSQDRSARSYGYTF
TRBD2	-	16	TRBV7-9	TRBJ2-1	TGTGCCAGCAGCCCGAGGACTAGCGGGACCTACAATGAGCAGTTCTTC	CASSPRTSGTYNEQFF
-	-	15	TRBV28	TRBJ1-2	TGTGCCAGCAGTTTGGCTCCACTGGATATGGAAGGCTACACCTTC	CASSLAPLDMEGYTF
-	-	16	TRBV6-1	TRBJ2-6	TGTGCCAGCAGTGAGCTGCGAGGGTCTGGGGCCAACGTCCTGACTTTC	CASSELRGSGANVLTF
TRBD2	-	15	TRBV4-2	TRBJ2-7	TGTGCCAGCAGCCACATAGCGGGAGGCACCTACGAGCAGTACTTC	CASSHIAGGTYEQYF
-	-	13	TRBV12-3/TRBV12-4	TRBJ1-5	TGTGCCAGCAACTCCCAAACGAATCAGCCCCAGCATTTT	CASNSQTNQPQHF
-	-	13	TRBV11-2	TRBJ1-2	TGTGCCAGCCTACGTACGGCTAACTATGGCTACACCTTC	CASLRTANYGYTF
-	-	13	TRBV4-3	TRBJ1-2	TGCGCCAGCAGCCAAGACAGGGTCTATGGCTACACCTTC	CASSQDRVYGYTF
-	-	16	TRBV5-5	TRBJ1-5	TGTGCCAGCAGCTTGTACGGGAGCTCAGGGGAGCAGCCCCAGCATTTT	CASSLYGSSGEQPQHF
TRBD1	few	15	TRBV11-2	TRBJ2-7	TGTGCCAGCAGCTCCAGGGGGCGGAGGTCCTACGAGCAGTACTTC	CASSSRGRRSYEQYF
-	-	17	TRBV5-1	TRBJ2-3	TGCGCCAGCAGCTTGGATCCCTCCGCTTCTAGCACAGATACGCAGTATTTT	CASSLDPSASSTDTQYF
-	-	13	TRBV10-1	TRBJ1-1	TGCGCCATCCCAGGGCGGGCGAACACTGAAGCTTTCTTT	CAIPGRANTEAFF
TRBD2	-	14	TRBV5-1	TRBJ2-1	TGCGCCAGCAGCATTCTTAGCGGGGTCGATGAGCAGTTCTTC	CASSILSGVDEQFF
-	-	12	TRBV19	TRBJ1-1	TGTGCCAGTAGTACCGGGAACACTGAAGCTTTCTTT	CASSTGNTEAFF
-	-	13	TRBV14	TRBJ2-1	TGTGCCAGCAGCCAAGGCGAGTACAATGAGCAGTTCTTC	CASSQGEYNEQFF
TRBD1	-	12	TRBV28	TRBJ1-5	TGTGCCACCGACAGGGTGGAGTTGCCCCAGCATTTT	CATDRVELPQHF
TRBD1	-	16	TRBV19	TRBJ1-5	TGTGCCAGTAGTATAACCGGGACAGGGGGCTTTCAGCCCCAGCATTTT	CASSITGTGGFQPQHF
-	-	17	TRBV7-8	TRBJ1-5	TGTGCCAGCAGCTTAGTCGGCACCCCCTTAAGCAATCAGCCCCAGCATTTT	CASSLVGTPLSNQPQHF
-	-	16	TRBV27	TRBJ2-1	TGTGCCAGCAGTTCGTGGGGGAGTGGTGCCTACAATGAGCAGTTCTTC	CASSSWGSGAYNEQFF
-	once	13	TRBV27	TRBJ1-2	TGTGCCAGCAGTGTAGCAGGGGCGGGTGGCTACACCTTC	CASSVAGAGGYTF
-	once	15	TRBV19	TRBJ2-5	TGTGCCAGTACCTCGGGCGGGATCATTGGAGAGACCCAGTACTTC	CASTSGGIIGETQYF
TRBD1	-	14	TRBV28	TRBJ2-7	TGTGCCAGCAGTCTCGGGACAGGGACCTACGAGCAGTACTTC	CASSLGTGTYEQYF
-	-	14	TRBV6-1	TRBJ1-3	TGTGCCAGCAGTGAAGGAGGCTCTGGAAACACCATATATTTT	CASSEGGSGNTIYF